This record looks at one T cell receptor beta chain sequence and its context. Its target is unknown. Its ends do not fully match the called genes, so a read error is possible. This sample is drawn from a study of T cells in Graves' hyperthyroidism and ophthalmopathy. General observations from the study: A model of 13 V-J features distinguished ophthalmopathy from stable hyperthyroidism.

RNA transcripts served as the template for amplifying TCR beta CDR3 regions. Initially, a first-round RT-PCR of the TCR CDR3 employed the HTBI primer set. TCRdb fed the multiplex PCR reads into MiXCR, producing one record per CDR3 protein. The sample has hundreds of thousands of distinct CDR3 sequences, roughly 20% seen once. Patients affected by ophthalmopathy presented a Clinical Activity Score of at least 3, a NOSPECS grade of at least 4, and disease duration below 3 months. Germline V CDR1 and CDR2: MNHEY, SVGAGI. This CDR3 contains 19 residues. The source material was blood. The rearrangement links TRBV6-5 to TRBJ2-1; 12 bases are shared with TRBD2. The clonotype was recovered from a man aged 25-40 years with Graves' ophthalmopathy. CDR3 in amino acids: CASGYGLAGGPGFHNEQFF. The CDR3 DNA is TGTGCCAGCGGTTACGGGCTAGCGGGAGGGCCTGGCTTTCACAATGAGCAGTTCTTC.